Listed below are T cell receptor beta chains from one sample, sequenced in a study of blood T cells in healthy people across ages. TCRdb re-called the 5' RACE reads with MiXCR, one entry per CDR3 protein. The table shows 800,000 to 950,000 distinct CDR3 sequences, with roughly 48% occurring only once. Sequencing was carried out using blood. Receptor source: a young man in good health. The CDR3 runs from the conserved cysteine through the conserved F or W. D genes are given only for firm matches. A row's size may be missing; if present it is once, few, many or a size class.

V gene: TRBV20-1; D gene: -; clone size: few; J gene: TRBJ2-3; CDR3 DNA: TGCAGTGCGGGTCCCACAGATACGCAGTATTTT; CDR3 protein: CSAGPTDTQYF
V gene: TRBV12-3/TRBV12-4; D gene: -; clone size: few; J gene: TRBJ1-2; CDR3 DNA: TGTGCCAGCAGTTTCGGTAGCCTCTATGGCTACACCTTC; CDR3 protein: CASSFGSLYGYTF
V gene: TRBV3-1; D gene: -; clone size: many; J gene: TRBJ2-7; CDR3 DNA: TGTGCCAGCAGCTCCCTCTACGAGCAGTACTTC; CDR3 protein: CASSSLYEQYF
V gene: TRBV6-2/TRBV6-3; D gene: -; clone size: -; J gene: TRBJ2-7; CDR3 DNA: TGTGCCCCCGGAACAGGCTCCTCCTACGAGCAGTACTTC; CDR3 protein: CAPGTGSSYEQYF
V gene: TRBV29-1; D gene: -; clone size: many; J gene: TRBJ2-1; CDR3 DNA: TGCAGCGTTGAATTATGGGATTCTGCCTACAATGAGCAGTTCTTC; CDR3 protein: CSVELWDSAYNEQFF
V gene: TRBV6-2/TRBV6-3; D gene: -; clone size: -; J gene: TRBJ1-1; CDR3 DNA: TGTGCCAGCAGTTCACCGGGGGCGGTCGACACTGAAGCTTTCTTT; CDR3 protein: CASSSPGAVDTEAFF
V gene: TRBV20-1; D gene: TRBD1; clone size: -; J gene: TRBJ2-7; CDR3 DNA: TGCGGTGCTAGCCAACAGGGGGGCTACGAGCAGTACTTC; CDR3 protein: CGASQQGGYEQYF
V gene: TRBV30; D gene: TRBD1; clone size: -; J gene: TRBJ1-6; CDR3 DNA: TGTGCACGGGACAGGGGGCAGGGCCTCCACTTT; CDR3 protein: CARDRGQGLHF
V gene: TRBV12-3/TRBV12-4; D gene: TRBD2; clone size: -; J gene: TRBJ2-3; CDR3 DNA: TGTGCCAGCAGTTTAAATTGGGCTAGCGGGGAAGTAGATACGCAGTATTTT; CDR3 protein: CASSLNWASGEVDTQYF
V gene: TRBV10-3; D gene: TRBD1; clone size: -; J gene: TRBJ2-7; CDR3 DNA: TGTGCCACCAGTGGGGGAAGGACAGGGACTGCTATTTCCTACGAGCAGTACTTC; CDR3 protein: CATSGGRTGTAISYEQYF
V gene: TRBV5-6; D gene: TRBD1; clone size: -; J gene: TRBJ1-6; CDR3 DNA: TGTGCCAGCAGTCCTACAGGGGACTCCTATAATTCACCCCTCCACTTT; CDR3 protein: CASSPTGDSYNSPLHF
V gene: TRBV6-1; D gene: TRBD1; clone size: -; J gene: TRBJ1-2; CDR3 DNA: TGTGCCAGCAGTGATCCGGGACAGCCAGCTAACTATGGCTACACCTTC; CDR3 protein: CASSDPGQPANYGYTF
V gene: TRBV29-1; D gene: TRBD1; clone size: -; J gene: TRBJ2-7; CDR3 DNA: TGCAGCGTTGTACAGGACAGGTACGAGCAGTACTTC; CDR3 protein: CSVVQDRYEQYF
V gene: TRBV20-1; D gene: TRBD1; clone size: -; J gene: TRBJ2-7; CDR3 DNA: TGCAGTGCTCCCGGGACAGGGGCCCGTCCCACCTACGAGCAGTACTTC; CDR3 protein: CSAPGTGARPTYEQYF
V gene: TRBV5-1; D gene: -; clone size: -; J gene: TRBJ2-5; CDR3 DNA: TGCGCCAGCAGCTTAAAGACAGCCCAAGAGACCCAGTACTTC; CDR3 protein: CASSLKTAQETQYF
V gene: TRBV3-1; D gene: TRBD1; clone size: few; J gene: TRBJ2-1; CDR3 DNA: TGTGCCAGCAGCCGTTCCGGGACAGGGGTCAATGAGCAGTTCTTC; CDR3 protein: CASSRSGTGVNEQFF
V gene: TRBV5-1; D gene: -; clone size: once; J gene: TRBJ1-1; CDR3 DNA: TGCGCCAGCAGCCCCCTGGAGGGAGCGGGCACTGAAGCTTTCTTT; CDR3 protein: CASSPLEGAGTEAFF
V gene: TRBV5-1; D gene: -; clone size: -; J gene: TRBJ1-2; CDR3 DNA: TGCGCCAGCAGCTTAGACCGGCCGCCGGGGGTTGGCTACACCTTC; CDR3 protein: CASSLDRPPGVGYTF
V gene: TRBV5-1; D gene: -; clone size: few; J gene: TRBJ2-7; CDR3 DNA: TGCGCCAGCAGCTTGGCCACGGCATCCTACGAGCAGTACTTC; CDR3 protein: CASSLATASYEQYF
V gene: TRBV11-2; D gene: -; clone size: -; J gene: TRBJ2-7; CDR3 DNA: TGTGCCAGCAGCTTAGGGTTGAGTCTTGCGGGAAGAACCTACGAGCAGTACTTC; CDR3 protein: CASSLGLSLAGRTYEQYF
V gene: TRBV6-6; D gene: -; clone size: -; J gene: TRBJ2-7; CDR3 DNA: TGTGCTGTCAGCGGGACAGAAGCCTACGAGCAGTACTTC; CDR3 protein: CAVSGTEAYEQYF
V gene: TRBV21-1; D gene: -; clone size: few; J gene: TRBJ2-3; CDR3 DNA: TGTGCCAGCAAGGGGGACAGGTTCACAGATACGCAGTATTTT; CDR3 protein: CASKGDRFTDTQYF
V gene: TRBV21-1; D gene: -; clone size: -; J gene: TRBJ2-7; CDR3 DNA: TGTGCCAGCAGCAAGAGAACTAGCGGTACCTACGAGCAGTACTTC; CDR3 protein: CASSKRTSGTYEQYF
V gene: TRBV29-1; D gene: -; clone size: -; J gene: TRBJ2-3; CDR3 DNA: TGCAGCGTTGGTGGGCCGGGGGCAGATACGCAGTATTTT; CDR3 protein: CSVGGPGADTQYF
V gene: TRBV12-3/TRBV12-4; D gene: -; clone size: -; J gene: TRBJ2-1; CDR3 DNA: TGTGCCAGCAGTTTTCAGGGAATCTCCTACAATGAGCAGTTCTTC; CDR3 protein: CASSFQGISYNEQFF
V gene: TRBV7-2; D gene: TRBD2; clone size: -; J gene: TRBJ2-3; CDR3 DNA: TGTGCCAGCGAAAGCGGGGGTCTCACAGATACGCAGTATTTT; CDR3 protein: CASESGGLTDTQYF
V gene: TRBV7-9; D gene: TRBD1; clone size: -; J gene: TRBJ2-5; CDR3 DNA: TGTGCCAGCAGCTTGGGGACAGGGGGCAGGGAGCAGTACTTC; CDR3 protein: CASSLGTGGREQYF
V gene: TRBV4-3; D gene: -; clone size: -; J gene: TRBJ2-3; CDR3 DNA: TGCGCCAGCAGCCAAGAGCCAGGGTTAACAGATACGCAGTATTTT; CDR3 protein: CASSQEPGLTDTQYF